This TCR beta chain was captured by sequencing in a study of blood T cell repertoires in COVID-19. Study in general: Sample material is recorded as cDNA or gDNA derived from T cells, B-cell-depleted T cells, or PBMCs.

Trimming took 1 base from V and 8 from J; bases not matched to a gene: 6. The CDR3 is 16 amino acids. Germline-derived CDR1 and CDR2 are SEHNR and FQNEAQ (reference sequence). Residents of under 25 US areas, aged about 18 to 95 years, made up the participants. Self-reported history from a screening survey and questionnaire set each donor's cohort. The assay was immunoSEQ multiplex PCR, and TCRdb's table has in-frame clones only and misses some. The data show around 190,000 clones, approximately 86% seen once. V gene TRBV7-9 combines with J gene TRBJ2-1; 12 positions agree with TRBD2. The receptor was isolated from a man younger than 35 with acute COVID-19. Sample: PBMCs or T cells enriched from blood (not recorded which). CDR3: CASSLGLAGEGDEQFF. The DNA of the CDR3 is TGTGCCAGCAGCTTAGGACTAGCGGGAGAGGGCGATGAGCAGTTCTTC.